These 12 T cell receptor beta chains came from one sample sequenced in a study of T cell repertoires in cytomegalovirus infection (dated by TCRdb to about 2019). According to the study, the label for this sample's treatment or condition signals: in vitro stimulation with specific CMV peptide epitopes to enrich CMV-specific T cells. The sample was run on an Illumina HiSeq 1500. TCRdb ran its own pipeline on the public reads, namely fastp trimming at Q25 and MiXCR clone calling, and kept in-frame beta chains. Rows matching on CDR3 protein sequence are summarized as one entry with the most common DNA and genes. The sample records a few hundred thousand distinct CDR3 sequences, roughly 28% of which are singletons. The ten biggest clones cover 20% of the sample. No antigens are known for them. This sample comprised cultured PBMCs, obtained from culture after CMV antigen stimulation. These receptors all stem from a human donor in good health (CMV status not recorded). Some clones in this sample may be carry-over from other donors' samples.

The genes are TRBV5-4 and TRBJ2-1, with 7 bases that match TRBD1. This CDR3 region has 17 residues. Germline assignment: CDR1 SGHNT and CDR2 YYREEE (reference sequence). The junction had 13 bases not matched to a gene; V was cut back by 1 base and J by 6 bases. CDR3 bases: TGTGCCAGCAGCTTGTACAGGGGCGCTGATATTGGCAATGAGCAGTTCTTC. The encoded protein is CASSLYRGADIGNEQFF.

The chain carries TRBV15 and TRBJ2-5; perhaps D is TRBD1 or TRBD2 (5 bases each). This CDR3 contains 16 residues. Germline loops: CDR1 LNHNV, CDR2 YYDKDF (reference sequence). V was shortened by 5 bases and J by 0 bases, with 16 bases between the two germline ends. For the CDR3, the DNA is TGTGCCACCAGCTCCATCTACGGGACCCACCAAGAGACCCAGTACTTC. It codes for CATSSIYGTHQETQYF.

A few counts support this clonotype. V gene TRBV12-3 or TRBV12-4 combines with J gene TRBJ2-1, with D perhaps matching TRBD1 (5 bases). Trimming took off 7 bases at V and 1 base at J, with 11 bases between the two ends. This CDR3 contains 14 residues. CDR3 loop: CASMVTGSYNEQFF. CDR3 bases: TGTGCCAGCATGGTCACAGGATCCTACAATGAGCAGTTCTTC.

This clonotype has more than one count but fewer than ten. CDR3 protein: CASSQGQLAGGNEQFF. The CDR3 DNA reads as TGCGCCAGCAGCCAAGGTCAACTAGCGGGAGGCAATGAGCAGTTCTTC. The gene calls are TRBV4-1 and TRBJ2-1; 12 nucleotides line up with TRBD2. This CDR3 spans 16 amino acids. The J segment lost 6 bases and the V segment lost 1 base, leaving 4 bases of the junction unmatched. Germline loops: CDR1 MGHRA, CDR2 YSYEKL.

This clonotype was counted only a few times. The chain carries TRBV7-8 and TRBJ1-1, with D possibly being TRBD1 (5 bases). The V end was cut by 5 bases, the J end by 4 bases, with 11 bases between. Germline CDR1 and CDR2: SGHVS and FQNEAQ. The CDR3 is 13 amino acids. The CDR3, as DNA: TGTGCCAGCAGCGGACGAACAGGCACTGAAGCTTTCTTT. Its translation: CASSGRTGTEAFF.

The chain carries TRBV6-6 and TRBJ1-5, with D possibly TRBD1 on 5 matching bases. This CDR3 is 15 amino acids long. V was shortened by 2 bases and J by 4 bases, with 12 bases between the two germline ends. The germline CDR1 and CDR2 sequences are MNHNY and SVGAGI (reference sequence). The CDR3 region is CASSYEGAKNQPQHF. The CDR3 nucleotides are TGTGCCAGCAGTTACGAAGGGGCAAAGAATCAGCCCCAGCATTTT.

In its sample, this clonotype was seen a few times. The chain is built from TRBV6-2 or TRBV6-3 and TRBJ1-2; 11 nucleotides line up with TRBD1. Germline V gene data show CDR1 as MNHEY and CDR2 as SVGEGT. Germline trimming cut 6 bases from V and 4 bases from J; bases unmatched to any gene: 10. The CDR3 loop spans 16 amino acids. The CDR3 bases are TGTGCCAGCAGCTCTTGGACAGGGGGCGTTGGCTATGGCTACACCTTC. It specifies CASSSWTGGVGYGYTF.

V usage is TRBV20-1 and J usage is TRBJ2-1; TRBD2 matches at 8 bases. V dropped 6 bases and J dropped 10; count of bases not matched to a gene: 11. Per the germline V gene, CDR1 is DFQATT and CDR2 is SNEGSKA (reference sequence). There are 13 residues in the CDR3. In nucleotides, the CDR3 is TGCAGTGCGCTGCCCGGGAGGGTTCGCGAGCAGTTCTTC. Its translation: CSALPGRVREQFF.

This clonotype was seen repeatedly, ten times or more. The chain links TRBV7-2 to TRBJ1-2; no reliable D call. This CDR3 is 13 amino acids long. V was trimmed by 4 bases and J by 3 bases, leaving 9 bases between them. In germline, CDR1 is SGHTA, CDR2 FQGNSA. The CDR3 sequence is CASSSPDDYGYTF. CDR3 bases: TGTGCCAGCAGCTCCCCCGACGACTATGGCTACACCTTC. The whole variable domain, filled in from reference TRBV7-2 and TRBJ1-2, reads GAGVSQSPSNKVTEKGKDVELRCDPISGHTALYWYRQSLGQGLEFLIYFQGNSAPDKSGLPSDRFSAERTGGSVSTLTIQRTQQEDSAVYLCASSSPDDYGYTFGSGTRLTVV.

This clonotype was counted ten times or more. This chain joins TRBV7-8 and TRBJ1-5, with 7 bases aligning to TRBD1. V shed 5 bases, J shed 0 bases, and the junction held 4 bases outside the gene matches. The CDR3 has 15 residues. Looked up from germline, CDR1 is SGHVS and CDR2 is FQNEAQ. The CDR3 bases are TGTGCCAGCAGCCTACAGGGGAATAGCAATCAGCCCCAGCATTTT. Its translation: CASSLQGNSNQPQHF.

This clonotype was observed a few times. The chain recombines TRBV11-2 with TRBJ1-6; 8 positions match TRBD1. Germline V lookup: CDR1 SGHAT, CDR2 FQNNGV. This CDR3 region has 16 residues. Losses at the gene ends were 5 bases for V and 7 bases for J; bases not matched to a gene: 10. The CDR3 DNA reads TGTGCCAGCAGCCCGAGCGTAGGGGACAGGAATTCACCCCTCCACTTT. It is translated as CASSPSVGDRNSPLHF. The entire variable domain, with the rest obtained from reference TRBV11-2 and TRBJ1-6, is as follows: EAGVAQSPRYKIIEKRQSVAFWCNPISGHATLYWYQQILGQGPKLLIQFQNNGVVDDSQLPKDRFSAERLKGVDSTLKIQPAKLEDSAVYLCASSPSVGDRNSPLHFGNGTRLTVT.

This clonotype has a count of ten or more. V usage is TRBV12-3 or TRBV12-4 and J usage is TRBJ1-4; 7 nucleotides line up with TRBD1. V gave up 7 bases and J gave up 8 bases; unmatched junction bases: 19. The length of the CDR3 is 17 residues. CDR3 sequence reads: CASTTGTDLYHREKLFF. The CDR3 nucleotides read TGTGCCAGCACCACAGGGACAGACCTCTATCATAGGGAAAAACTGTTTTTT.